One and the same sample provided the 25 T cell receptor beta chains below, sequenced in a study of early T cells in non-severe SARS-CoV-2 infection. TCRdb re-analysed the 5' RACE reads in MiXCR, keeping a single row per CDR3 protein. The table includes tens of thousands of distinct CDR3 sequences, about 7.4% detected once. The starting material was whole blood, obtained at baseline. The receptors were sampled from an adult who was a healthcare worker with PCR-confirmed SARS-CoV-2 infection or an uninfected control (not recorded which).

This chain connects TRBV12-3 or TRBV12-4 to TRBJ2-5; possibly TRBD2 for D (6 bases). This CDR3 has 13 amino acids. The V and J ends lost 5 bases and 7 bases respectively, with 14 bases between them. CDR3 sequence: CASSRELTGTQYF. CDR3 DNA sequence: TGTGCCAGCAGTCGGGAGTTGACGGGGACCCAGTACTTC.

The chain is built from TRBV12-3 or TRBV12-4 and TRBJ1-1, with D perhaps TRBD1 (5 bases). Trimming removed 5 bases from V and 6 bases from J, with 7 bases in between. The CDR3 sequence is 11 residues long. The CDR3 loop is CASSGGSEAFF. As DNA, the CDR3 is TGTGCCAGCAGTGGGGGGTCTGAAGCTTTCTTT.

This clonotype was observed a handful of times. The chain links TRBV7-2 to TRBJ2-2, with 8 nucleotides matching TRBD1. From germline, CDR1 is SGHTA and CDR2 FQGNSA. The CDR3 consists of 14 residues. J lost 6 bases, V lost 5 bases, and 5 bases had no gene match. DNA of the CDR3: TGTGCCAGCAGCGGGGACAGGACTCCCGGGGAGCTGTTTTTT. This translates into CASSGDRTPGELFF.

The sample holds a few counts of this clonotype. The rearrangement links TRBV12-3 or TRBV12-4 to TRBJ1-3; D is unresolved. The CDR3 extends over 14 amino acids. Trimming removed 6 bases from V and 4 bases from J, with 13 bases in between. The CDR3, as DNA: TGTGCCAGCAGCCCGCAGAGATGGGGAAACACCATATATTTT. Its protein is CASSPQRWGNTIYF.

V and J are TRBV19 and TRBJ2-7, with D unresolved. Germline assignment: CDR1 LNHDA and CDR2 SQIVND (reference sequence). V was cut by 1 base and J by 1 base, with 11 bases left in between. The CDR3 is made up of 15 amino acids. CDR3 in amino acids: CASSIGGSKSYEQYF. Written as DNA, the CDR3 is TGTGCCAGTAGTATAGGTGGGTCCAAGTCCTACGAGCAGTACTTC.

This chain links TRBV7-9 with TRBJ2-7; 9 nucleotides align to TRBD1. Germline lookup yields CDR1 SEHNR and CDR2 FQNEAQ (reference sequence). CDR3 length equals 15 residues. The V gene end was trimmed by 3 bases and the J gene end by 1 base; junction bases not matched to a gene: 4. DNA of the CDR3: TGTGCCAGCAGCTTGGCCGGGACAGGGTCCTACGAGCAGTACTTC. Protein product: CASSLAGTGSYEQYF.

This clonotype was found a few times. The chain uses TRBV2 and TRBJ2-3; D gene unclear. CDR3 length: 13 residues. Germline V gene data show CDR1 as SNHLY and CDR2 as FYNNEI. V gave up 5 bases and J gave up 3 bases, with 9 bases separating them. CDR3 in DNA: TGTGCCAGCAGTACGGGCGGTACAGATACGCAGTATTTT. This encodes CASSTGGTDTQYF.

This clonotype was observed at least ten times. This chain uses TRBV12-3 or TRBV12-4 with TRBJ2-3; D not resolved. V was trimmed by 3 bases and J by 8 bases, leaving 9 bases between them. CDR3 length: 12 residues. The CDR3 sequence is CASSLDVPTQYF. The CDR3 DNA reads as TGTGCCAGCAGTTTGGACGTTCCTACGCAGTATTTT.

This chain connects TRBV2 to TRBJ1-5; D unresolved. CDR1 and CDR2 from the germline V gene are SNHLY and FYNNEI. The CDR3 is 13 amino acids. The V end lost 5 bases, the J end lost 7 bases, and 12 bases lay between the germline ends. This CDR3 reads CASSYQVEQPQHF. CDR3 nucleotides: TGTGCCAGCAGTTATCAGGTGGAGCAGCCCCAGCATTTT.

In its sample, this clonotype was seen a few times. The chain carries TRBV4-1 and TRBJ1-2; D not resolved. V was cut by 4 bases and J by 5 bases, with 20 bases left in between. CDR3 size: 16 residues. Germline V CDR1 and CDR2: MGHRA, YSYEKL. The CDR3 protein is CASSLIQTPLGYGYTF. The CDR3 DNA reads TGCGCCAGCAGCCTAATTCAGACACCGCTCGGGTATGGCTACACCTTC.

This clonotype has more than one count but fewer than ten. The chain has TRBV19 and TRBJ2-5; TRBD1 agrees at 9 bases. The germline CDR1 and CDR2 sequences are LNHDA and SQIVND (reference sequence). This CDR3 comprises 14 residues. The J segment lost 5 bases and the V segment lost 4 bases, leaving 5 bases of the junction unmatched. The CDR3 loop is CASSTGTGLETQYF. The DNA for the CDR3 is TGTGCCAGTAGTACCGGGACAGGGTTGGAGACCCAGTACTTC.

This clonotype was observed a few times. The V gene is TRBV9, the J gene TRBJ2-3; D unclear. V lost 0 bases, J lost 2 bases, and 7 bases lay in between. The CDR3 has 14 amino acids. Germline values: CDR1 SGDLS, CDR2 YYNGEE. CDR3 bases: TGTGCCAGCAGCGTAGTAGGGAACACAGATACGCAGTATTTT. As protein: CASSVVGNTDTQYF. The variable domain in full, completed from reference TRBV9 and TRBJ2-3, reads DSGVTQTPKHLITATGQRVTLRCSPRSGDLSVYWYQQSLDQGLQFLIQYYNGEERAKGNILERFSAQQFPDLHSELNLSSLELGDSALYFCASSVVGNTDTQYFGPGTRLTVL.

CDR3 amino acids: CASSLTSGGIGELFF. CDR3 nucleotide sequence: TGTGCCAGCAGCTTAACTAGCGGGGGTATCGGGGAGCTGTTTTTT. The chain combines TRBV7-6 with TRBJ2-2; the match to TRBD2 covers 11 bases. The V segment lost 2 bases and the J segment 7 bases; nucleotides outside the gene matches: 3. CDR1 is SGHVS and CDR2 is FNYEAQ in the germline V gene. The CDR3 totals 15 residues.

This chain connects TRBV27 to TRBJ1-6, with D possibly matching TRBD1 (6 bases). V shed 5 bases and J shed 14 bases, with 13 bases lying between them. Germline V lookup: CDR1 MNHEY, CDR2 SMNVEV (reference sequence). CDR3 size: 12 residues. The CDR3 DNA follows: TGTGCCAGCAGTCCCGACAGGTCGGCCCTCCACTTT. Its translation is CASSPDRSALHF.

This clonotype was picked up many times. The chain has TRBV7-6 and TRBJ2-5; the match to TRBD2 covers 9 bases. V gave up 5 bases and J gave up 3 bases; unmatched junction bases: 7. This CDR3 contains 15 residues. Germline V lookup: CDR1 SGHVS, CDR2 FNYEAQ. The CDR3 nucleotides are TGTGCCAGCAGCCAACCGGGACTAGCTAAAGAGACCCAGTACTTC. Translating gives CASSQPGLAKETQYF.

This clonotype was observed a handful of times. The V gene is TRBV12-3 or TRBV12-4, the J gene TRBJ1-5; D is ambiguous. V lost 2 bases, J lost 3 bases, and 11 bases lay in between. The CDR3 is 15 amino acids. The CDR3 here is CASSLYSTVNQPQHF. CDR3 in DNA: TGTGCCAGCAGTTTATATTCAACGGTCAATCAGCCCCAGCATTTT.

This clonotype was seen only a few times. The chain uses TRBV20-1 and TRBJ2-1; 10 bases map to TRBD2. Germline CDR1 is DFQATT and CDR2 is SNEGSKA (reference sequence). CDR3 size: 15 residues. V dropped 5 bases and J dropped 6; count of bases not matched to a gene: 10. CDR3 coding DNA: TGCAGTGCTCGGGTCATAGCGGGGGGCGGCAATGAGCAGTTCTTC. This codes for CSARVIAGGGNEQFF.

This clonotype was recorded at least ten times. CDR3 sequence: CASSHPQTTYNEQFF. The CDR3 bases are TGTGCCAGCAGCCATCCGCAGACAACCTACAATGAGCAGTTCTTC. The chain carries TRBV5-8 and TRBJ2-1; D gene uncertain. This CDR3 has 15 amino acids. Trimming cost V 4 bases and J 2 bases, with 13 bases left between them. Germline CDR1 is SGHTS and CDR2 is YDEGEE.

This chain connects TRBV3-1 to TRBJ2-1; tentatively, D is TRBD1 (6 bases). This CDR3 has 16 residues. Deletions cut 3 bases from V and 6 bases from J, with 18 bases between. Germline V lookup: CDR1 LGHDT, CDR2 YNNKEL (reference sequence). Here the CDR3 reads CASSQIQGLYSNEQFF. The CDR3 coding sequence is TGTGCCAGCAGCCAGATACAGGGTCTTTATAGCAATGAGCAGTTCTTC.

This chain's CDR3 is CASSFSGSARTEAFF. DNA of the CDR3: TGTGCCAGCAGTTTTTCTGGGTCAGCCCGCACTGAAGCTTTCTTT. The rearrangement uses TRBV12-3 or TRBV12-4 and TRBJ1-1; D is unclear. This CDR3 contains 15 residues. V shed 3 bases and J shed 4 bases, with 15 bases lying between them.

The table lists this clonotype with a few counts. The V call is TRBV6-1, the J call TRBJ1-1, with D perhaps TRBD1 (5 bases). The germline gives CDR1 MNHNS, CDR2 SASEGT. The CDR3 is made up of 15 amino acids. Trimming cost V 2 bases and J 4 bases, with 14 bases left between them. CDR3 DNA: TGTGCCAGCAGTGAATGGGAGGGGTCGGGCACTGAAGCTTTCTTT. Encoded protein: CASSEWEGSGTEAFF.

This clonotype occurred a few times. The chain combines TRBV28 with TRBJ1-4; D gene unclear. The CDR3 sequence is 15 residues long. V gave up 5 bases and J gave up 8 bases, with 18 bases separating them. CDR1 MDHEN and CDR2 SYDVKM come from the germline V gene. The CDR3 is CASSTHYASKEKLFF. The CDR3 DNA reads TGTGCCAGCAGTACCCATTACGCCTCGAAGGAAAAACTGTTTTTT.

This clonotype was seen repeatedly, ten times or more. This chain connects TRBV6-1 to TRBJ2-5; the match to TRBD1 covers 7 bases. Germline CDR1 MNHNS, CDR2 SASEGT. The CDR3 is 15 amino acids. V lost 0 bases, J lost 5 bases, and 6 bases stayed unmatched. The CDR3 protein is CASSEATGTMETQYF. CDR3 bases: TGTGCCAGCAGTGAAGCGACAGGGACCATGGAGACCCAGTACTTC.

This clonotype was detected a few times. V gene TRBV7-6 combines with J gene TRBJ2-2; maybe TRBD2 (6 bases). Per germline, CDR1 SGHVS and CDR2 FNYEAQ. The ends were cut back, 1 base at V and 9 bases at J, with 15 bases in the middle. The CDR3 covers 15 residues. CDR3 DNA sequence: TGTGCCAGCAGCTTAGAGGTGGGACTTCAGTGGGAGCTGTTTTTT. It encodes CASSLEVGLQWELFF.

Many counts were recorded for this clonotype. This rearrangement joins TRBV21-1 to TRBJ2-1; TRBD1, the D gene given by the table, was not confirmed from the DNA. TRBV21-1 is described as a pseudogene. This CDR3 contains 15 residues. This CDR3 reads CASSKVGQGRNEQFF. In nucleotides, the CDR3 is TGTGCCAGCAGCAAAGTAGGGCAGGGGAGGAATGAGCAGTTCTTC.